The source of this T cell receptor (beta chain) is a study of T cell repertoires in cytomegalovirus infection. Study overall: Carrying CMV and the relevant HLA type showed in public TCR beta signatures.

MiXCR, applied by TCRdb to the reads, yields one record per CDR3 protein. The data hold approximately 270,000 distinct CDR3 sequences, with approximately 22% observed a single time. The CDR3 totals 18 residues. V lost 5 bases, J lost 1 base, and 16 bases stayed unmatched. This clonotype was counted at least ten times. Its antigen is not known. Overall study results and limits: HLA-C-restricted CMV clonotypes gave the most frequent clonotype in two of eight donors.

Sequencing used cultured PBMCs, obtained from culture after CMV antigen stimulation. The TCR sequence derives from a human donor in good health (CMV status not recorded). Some clones in this sample may be carry-over from other donors' samples. The rearrangement joins TRBV12-3 or TRBV12-4 to TRBJ2-7, with 8 bases that match TRBD2. This chain's CDR3 is CASSPYPPGTSMSYEQYV. The CDR3 coding sequence is TGTGCCAGCAGTCCCTACCCTCCGGGGACTAGTATGTCCTACGAGCAGTACGTC.